Below, one T cell receptor (beta chain) is given with its context. Its recognized antigen is unknown. Per-nucleotide qualities are absent, and no much larger clonotype sits a single base away. The CDR3 starts with the cysteine, ends with the phenylalanine, and has 15 residues. Only the CDR3 part of the read is kept: 45 bases, read in frame from the first base. The germline V gene supplies CDR1 SGHVS and CDR2 FQNEAQ. Trimming removed 4 bases from V and 5 bases from J, leaving 14 bases between the germline ends. The entry originates in a study of blood T cells in healthy people across ages (dated by TCRdb to the mid-2010s). Context from the whole study: In model experiments, template switching captured roughly one uniquely barcoded TCR beta cDNA molecule for every two T cells. Age-related changes in TCR beta repertoire diversity were measured in the study by deep sequencing normalized with unique cDNA molecular identifiers. Donors were grouped into four age groups: young (average approximately 16 years), middle-aged (around 39), aged (about 60) and long-lived (less than 85). To avoid experimental bias, donors of different ages were distributed randomly across sequencing lanes. Using the same blood draw, the study looked at two additional independent replicas of 1 million unique cDNA reads for two donors, one aged 18 to 30 and the other aged 80 or older. What the research found in general, with its limitations: As age increased, observed TCR beta diversity per million T cells dropped in a roughly linear way, and a significant reduction was already evident by age 40. Donor CMV infection status was unknown, potentially confounding age-related changes in expanded clonotypes. The percentage of naive T cells measured by flow cytometry correlated strongly with observed TCR beta diversity. Estimates of total diversity based on one million sequenced T cells were considered lower bounds and underestimates. Because profiling used bulk unsorted PBMCs, naive and antigen-experienced compartments could not be compared conclusively. The long-lived group showed more naive CD4+ T cells, fewer expanded clones and increased TCR diversity than the aged group, suggesting age selection.

Libraries were built with 5' RACE. The run used an Illumina HiSeq 2500. A second about 7 to 12 cycle PCR used a sample-barcoded 5' primer and a J-beta primer mix. Each TCR beta cDNA molecule received a unique molecular identifier from a template-switch 5' adaptor carrying 12 random nucleotides. Each sample yielded at least 2.5 million CDR3-containing paired-end reads. First-strand cDNA synthesis was performed from all RNA using the Mint cDNA synthesis kit, with priming by a TRBC-specific oligonucleotide. Following uracil-DNA glycosylase treatment, a first 18-cycle PCR with universal primers M1SS and BC2_uni_R was performed on all cDNA. The study's own analysis went as follows. Normalization of each sample was performed by random selection of 1 million high-quality reads, each carrying a distinct molecular identifier. Reads with shared molecular identifiers were discarded instead of being binned into consensus sequences. MiTCR, run with a Q25 quality threshold and the strictest error-elimination algorithm, handled CDR3 identification, clonotype clustering and error correction. Lower-bound total TCR beta diversity was estimated with a nonparametric unseen species model using Euler transformation. TCRdb reanalyzed the raw reads on its own, using fastp at Q25 for trimming and MiXCR for clone calling, and kept in-frame beta chains. A single entry per CDR3 protein holds the most common genes and DNA from its merged rows. It is TCRdb's table, rather than the study itself, that gives the V and J calls and clone size. For this sample there are about 680,000 distinct CDR3 sequences; around half appear just once. The ten largest clones take up approximately 32% of the sample.

The roughly 37 donors, aged about 6 to 95 years, were systemically healthy Caucasian individuals from Russia. About 9.1 milliliters of peripheral blood were collected from each donor into EDTA-treated Vacutainer tubes. Ficoll-Paque density-gradient centrifugation was used to isolate PBMCs, with at least 6.5 million per sample. Trizol reagent was used to extract total RNA from PBMCs, with at least 6 micrograms per sample. Naive CD45RAhigh/CD27high T cell percentages were measured by flow cytometry on a PBMC aliquot from every donor. The sample was blood. The rearrangement combines TRBV7-8 with TRBJ1-4; no D segment can be confidently identified. This clonotype was sampled from a woman between 55 and 75 years old in good health. The nucleotides are TGTGCCAGCAGCTACCAAGGCCGCAGAAATGAAAAACTGTTTTTT. It translates to CASSYQGRRNEKLFF.